Given below is one T cell receptor beta chain in context. The sample is drawn from a study of OX40 agonist ivuxolimab in advanced cancers. At the level of the study: Earlier treatment with anti-PD-1, anti-PD-L1 or anti-CTLA-4 was permitted, and about 40% had received some.

Germline loops: CDR1 ENHRY, CDR2 SYGVKD. V lost 10 bases and J 0 bases, leaving 13 bases between the germline ends. This CDR3 is 14 amino acids long. Enrollment shut out patients with autoimmune disease history or systemic immunosuppression. Libraries were prepared by immunoSEQ multiplex PCR; TCRdb keeps only in-frame clonotypes and omits some of them. This table holds 70,000 to 95,000 clones, approximately 80% found once. This chain links TRBV10-3 with TRBJ1-3, with D hard to call. Material: CD4+ or CD8+ T cells sorted from blood, obtained in a trial of the OX40 agonist ivuxolimab. The receptor comes from an adult with an advanced solid tumor such as melanoma, head and neck, liver or kidney cancer. The CDR3 here is CATRDLSSGNTIYF. The CDR3 DNA is TGTGCCACCAGAGACTTGTCCTCTGGAAACACCATATATTTT.